The T cell receptor beta chain under discussion was sequenced for a study of molecular identifiers for immune sequencing clone quantification. Study-wide background: Replicates involved a five-way split of RNA from around 20,000 or 99,000 naive CD8 cells, with sequencing of four. General study points: Highly expanded clone sizes could end up underestimated if a barcode were shared by identical TCR molecules. The study found clones above 20 RNA copies held over 98% of effector molecules and under 1% in naive cells.

This clonotype was detected once. Its specificity is unknown. This could be a read error, since a much larger clone is one nucleotide away. CDR1 is SEHNR, CDR2 FQNEAQ, per germline (reference sequence). Trimming took 3 bases from V and 3 from J, leaving 11 bases between them. The CDR3 runs 14 residues. TCRdb passed the PCR reads through MiXCR, listing each CDR3 protein once. The sample yields about 510,000 distinct CDR3 sequences, about a fifth seen once. From roughly 21,000 to 960,000 sorted cells, naive CD8 libraries were generated with 10%, 30% or 50% RNA. This TCR was recovered from a human donor in good health. Some libraries in this study had Jurkat cell RNA spiked in. V gene TRBV7-9 combines with J gene TRBJ1-1; D remains unclear. The specimen was naive CD8+ T cells from blood, with Jurkat cell RNA spiked in. Documented subset: FACS-sorted CD8+CD4-CCR7+CD45RA+ naive T cells. The DNA of the CDR3 is TGTGCCAGCAGCTTTGGGCACCCCGACACTGAAGCTTTCTTT. Protein product: CASSFGHPDTEAFF. The full variable domain, completed using reference TRBV7-9 and TRBJ1-1, is DTGVSQNPRHKITKRGQNVTFRCDPISEHNRLYWYRQTLGQGPEFLTYFQNEAQLEKSRLLSDRFSAERPKGSFSTLEIQRTEQGDSAMYLCASSFGHPDTEAFFGQGTRLTVV.